This TCR beta chain appears in the sequencing data of a study of blood T cell repertoires in COVID-19 (TCRdb year 2020). Study-wide context: Collaborator samples came from the United States, Italy and Spain and covered acute and convalescent phases of COVID-19. Where available, HLA class I and class II types were obtained from metadata supplied by the sample provider rather than from assay-based typing. The repertoires were released in a freely available public database meant as a resource for research on the immune response to SARS-CoV-2. The material from the prospective study consisted of cDNA or gDNA derived from T cells, B-cell-depleted T cells, or PBMCs. A de-identified subject ID, COVID-19 status, age in years and sex were almost always included in the sample metadata. Samples were obtained from the ongoing ImmuneRACE study (first 160 participants) and from over a thousand subjects provided by 6 global collaborators. Subjects who had been exposed to COVID-19, were actively infected with it, or had recovered from it provided the deeply sampled blood TCRbeta repertoires that made up the dataset. Study-level results and caveats: How much clinical and demographic metadata was included differed by source and by participant, and the metadata was provided uncurated.

The collaborating institutions used their own protocols to collect whole blood in K2EDTA tubes. Collaborator samples were shipped for TCRbeta analysis as frozen whole blood, isolated PBMCs, or DNA extracted from either sample type. On this clone itself: Its antigen is unknown. Base qualities are missing; no much larger clone stands one base away.

TCRbeta CDR3 regions were amplified from genomic DNA using the immunoSEQ Assay, a bias-controlled multiplex PCR. In the paper's pipeline: Within the assay, amplification of reference gene primers was used to estimate how many nucleated cells each sample contained. To quantify the absolute abundance of each unique TCRbeta CDR3 rearrangement, sequence reads were collapsed and filtered. For each sample, productive Simpson clonality was calculated by taking the square root of Simpson's diversity index across productive rearrangements. Imported from immuneACCESS, the table was reduced by TCRdb to in-frame sequences with V and J called. These copies leave out some clones; in studies compared against another copy, an unresolved V gene accounts for under half, and the cause of the remainder is not known. The DNA was the basis for D and trimming; V, J and clone size are from that table. The sample table contains 200,000 to 300,000 clones; only one count was recorded for roughly 86% of them. 0.8% of the sample comes from the top ten.

V loses 3 bases of germline sequence and J loses 6 bases, and the interval between the two ends is 19 bases. The CDR3 goes from the cysteine to the phenylalanine over 16 residues. This entry keeps only the CDR3 DNA: 48 bases, framed from base 1. The CDR1 and CDR2 encoded by the germline V gene are SGDLS and YYNGEE. The chain uses TRBV9 and TRBJ2-1; the D region possibly corresponds to TRBD2 (6 bases align). The sample consisted of peripheral blood. This sequence originates from a woman aged 25 to 39 with acute or convalescent COVID-19. The DNA sequence is TGTGCCAGCAGCGCCCTCACTCCCCTCGGGGGCAATGAGCAGTTCTTC. The translation is CASSALTPLGGNEQFF.